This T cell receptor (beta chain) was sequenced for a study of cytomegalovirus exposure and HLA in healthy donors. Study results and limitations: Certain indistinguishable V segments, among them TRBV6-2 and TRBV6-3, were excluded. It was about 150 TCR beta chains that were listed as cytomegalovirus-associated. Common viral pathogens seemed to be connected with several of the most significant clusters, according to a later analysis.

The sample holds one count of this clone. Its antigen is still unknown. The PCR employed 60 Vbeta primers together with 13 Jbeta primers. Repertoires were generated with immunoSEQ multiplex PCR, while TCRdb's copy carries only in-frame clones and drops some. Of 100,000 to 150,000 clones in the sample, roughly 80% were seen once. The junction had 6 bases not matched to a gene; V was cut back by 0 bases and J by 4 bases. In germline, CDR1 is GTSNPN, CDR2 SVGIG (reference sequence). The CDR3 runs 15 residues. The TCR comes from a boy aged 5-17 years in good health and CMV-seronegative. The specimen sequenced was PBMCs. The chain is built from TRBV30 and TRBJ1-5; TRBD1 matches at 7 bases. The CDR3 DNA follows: TGTGCCTGGAGTGTTCGAGGGGGCGAGAATCAGCCCCAGCATTTT. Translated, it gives CAWSVRGGENQPQHF.